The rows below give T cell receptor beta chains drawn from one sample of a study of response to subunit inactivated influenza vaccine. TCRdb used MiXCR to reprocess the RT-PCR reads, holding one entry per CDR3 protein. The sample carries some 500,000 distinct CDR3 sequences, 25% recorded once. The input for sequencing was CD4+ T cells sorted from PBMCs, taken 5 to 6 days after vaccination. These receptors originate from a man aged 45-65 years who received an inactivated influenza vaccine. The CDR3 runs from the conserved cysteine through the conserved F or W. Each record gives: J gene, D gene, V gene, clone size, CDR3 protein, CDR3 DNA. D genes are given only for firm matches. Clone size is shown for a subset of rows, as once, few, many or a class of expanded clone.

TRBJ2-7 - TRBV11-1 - CASSLIGTSYEQYF TGTGCCAGCAGCTTAATCGGAACGTCCTACGAGCAGTACTTC
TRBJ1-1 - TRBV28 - CASTEHGGGGTEAFF TGTGCCAGCACCGAGCACGGTGGTGGGGGTACTGAAGCTTTCTTT
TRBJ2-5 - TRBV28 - CASSIQGGGSETQYF TGTGCCAGCAGTATTCAGGGGGGGGGTAGTGAGACCCAGTACTTC
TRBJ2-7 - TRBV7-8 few CASSLGPGTSTYEQYF TGTGCCAGCAGCTTAGGGCCCGGAACATCTACCTACGAGCAGTACTTC
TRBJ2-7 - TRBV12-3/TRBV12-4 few CASSKGRIYEQYF TGTGCCAGCAGTAAGGGACGGATCTACGAGCAGTACTTC
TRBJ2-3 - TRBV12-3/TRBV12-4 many CASGDTFRTDTQYF TGTGCCAGCGGTGATACCTTCCGCACAGATACGCAGTATTTT
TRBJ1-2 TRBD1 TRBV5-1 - CASSSQGANYGYTF TGCGCCAGCAGTTCTCAGGGGGCGAACTATGGCTACACCTTC
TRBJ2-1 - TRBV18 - CASSPSSSEQFF TGTGCCAGCTCACCATCCTCTTCTGAGCAGTTCTTC
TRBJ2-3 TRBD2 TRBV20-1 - CSARALAGATDTQYF TGCAGTGCTAGAGCACTAGCGGGAGCCACAGATACGCAGTATTTT
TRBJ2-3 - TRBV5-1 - CASSLGRALGTDTQYF TGCGCCAGCAGCTTGGGGAGGGCCCTCGGCACAGATACGCAGTATTTT
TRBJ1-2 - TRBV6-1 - CASSEASVGAYGYTF TGTGCCAGCAGTGAAGCTTCGGTAGGGGCCTATGGCTACACCTTC
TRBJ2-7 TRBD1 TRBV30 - CAGDRGNEQYF TGTGCCGGGGACAGGGGGAACGAGCAGTACTTC
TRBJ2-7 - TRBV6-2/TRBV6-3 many CASREPGQGLLEQYF TGTGCCAGCAGAGAGCCGGGACAAGGTCTTCTCGAGCAGTACTTC
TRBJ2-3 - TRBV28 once CASSQEGPGTDTQYF TGTGCCAGCAGTCAAGAGGGTCCTGGAACAGATACGCAGTATTTT
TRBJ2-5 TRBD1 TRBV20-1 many CSARRGRETQYF TGCAGTGCTAGAAGGGGGCGAGAGACCCAGTACTTC
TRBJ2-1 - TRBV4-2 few CASSQTGLGGRNEQFF TGTGCCAGCAGCCAAACCGGTCTTGGGGGGCGGAATGAGCAGTTCTTC
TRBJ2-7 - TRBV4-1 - CASSQEGLEQYF TGCGCCAGCAGCCAAGAAGGGCTAGAGCAGTACTTC
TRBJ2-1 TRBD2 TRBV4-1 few CASSQEISGRALDEQFF TGCGCCAGCAGCCAAGAAATCAGCGGGAGGGCCCTAGATGAGCAGTTCTTC
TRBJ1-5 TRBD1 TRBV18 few CASSLTTAGGGQPQHF TGTGCCAGCTCACTAACCACTGCAGGGGGCGGTCAGCCCCAGCATTTT
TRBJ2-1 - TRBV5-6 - CASSTLGVNNEQFF TGTGCCAGCAGCACCCTCGGTGTTAACAATGAGCAGTTCTTC
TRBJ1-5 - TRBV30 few CAAAGGDGYNQPQHF TGTGCCGCGGCCGGCGGGGATGGCTACAATCAGCCCCAGCATTTT
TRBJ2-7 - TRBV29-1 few CSVEESTEQYF TGCAGCGTTGAAGAGTCAACCGAGCAGTACTTC